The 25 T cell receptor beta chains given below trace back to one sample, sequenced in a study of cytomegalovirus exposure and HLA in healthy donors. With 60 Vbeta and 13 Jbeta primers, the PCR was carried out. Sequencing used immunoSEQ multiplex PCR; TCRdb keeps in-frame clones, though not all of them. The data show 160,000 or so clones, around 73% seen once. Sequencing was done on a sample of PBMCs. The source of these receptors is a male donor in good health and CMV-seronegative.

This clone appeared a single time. This CDR3 reads CATSRPTSKNEQFF. CDR3 sequence (DNA): TGTGCCACCAGCAGACCGACTAGCAAGAATGAGCAGTTCTTC. V usage is TRBV15 and J usage is TRBJ2-1; TRBD2 agrees at 7 bases. V was pared by 2 bases and J by 7 bases, with 5 bases of the junction left unmatched. This CDR3 comprises 14 residues. Germline V gene lookup returns CDR1 LNHNV and CDR2 YYDKDF (reference sequence).

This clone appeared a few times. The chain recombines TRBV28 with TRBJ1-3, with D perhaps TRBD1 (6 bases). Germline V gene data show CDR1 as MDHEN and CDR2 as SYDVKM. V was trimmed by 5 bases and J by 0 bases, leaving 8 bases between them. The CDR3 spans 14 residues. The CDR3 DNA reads TGTGCCAGCAGTCTGACAGGCTCTGGAAACACCATATATTTT. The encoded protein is CASSLTGSGNTIYF.

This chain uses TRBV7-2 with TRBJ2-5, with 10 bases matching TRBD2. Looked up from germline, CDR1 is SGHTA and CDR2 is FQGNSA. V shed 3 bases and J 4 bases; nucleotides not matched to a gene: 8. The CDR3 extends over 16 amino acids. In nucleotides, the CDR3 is TGTGCCAGCAGCTTGAGCGGGGGGGCCGGCGGAGAGACCCAGTACTTC. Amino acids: CASSLSGGAGGETQYF.

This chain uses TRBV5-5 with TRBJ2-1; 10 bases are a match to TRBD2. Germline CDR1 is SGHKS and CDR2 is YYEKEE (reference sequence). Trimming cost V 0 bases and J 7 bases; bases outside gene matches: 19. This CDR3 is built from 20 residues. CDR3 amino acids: CASSLATLRTLAGAGNEQFF. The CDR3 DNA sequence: TGTGCCAGCAGCTTGGCCACCCTTAGGACTCTAGCGGGAGCAGGTAATGAGCAGTTCTTC.

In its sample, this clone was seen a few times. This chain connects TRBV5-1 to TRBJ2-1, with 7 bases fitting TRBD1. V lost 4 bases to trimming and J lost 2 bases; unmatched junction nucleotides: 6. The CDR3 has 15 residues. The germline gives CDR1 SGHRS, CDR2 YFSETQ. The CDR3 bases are TGCGCCAGCAGCATCGAGACAGGGACCTACAATGAGCAGTTCTTC. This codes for CASSIETGTYNEQFF.

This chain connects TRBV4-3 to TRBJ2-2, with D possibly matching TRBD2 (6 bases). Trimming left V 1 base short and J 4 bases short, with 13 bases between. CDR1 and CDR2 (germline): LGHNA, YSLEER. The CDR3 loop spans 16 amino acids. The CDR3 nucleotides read TGCGCCAGCAGCCAAGCCGGGGCGGGGACCACCGGGGAGCTGTTTTTT. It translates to CASSQAGAGTTGELFF.

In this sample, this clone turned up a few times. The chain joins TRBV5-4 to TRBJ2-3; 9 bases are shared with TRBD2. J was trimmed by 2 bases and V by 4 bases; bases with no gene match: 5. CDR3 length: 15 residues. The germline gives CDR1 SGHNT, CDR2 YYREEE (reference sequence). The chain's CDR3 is CASSRGGGDTDTQYF. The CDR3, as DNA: TGTGCCAGCAGCCGGGGCGGGGGGGACACAGATACGCAGTATTTT.

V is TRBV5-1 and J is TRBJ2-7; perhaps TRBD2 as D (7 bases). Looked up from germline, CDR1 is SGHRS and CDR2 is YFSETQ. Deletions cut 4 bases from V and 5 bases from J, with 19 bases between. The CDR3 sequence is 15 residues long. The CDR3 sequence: CASSPGWGGQNEQYF. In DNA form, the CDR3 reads TGCGCCAGCAGCCCGGGGTGGGGGGGCCAGAACGAGCAGTACTTC.

CDR3 loop: CASSAGQSNTGELFF. DNA of the CDR3: TGTGCCAGCAGCGCGGGACAGTCGAACACCGGGGAGCTGTTTTTT. The rearrangement joins TRBV5-4 to TRBJ2-2, with a tentative D call TRBD1 (7 bases). The CDR3 sequence is 15 residues long. V was cut by 4 bases and J by 0 bases, with 10 bases left in between. CDR1 SGHNT and CDR2 YYREEE come from the germline V gene (reference sequence).

Here the CDR3 DNA reads TGCGCCAGCAGCTTGTCAGGATGGAACACTGAAGCTTTCTTT. Translating it yields CASSLSGWNTEAFF. V and J are TRBV5-1 and TRBJ1-1; D not resolved. The CDR3 runs to 14 residues. Germline V CDR1 and CDR2: SGHRS, YFSETQ. Trimming pared 1 base from V and 1 base from J, leaving 8 bases between.

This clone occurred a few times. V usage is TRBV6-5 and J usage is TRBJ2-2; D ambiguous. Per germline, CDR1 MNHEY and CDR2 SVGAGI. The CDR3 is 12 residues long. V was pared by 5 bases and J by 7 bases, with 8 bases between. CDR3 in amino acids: CASSPGVGELFF. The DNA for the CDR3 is TGTGCCAGCAGTCCCGGTGTCGGGGAGCTGTTTTTT.

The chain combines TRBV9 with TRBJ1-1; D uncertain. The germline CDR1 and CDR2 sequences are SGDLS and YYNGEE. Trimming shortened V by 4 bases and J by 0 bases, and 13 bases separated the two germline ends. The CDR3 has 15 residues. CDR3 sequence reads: CASSPGHSVNTEAFF. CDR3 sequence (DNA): TGTGCCAGCAGCCCCGGCCACAGTGTGAACACTGAAGCTTTCTTT.

The CDR3 here is CASSLLDFPGNTIYF. In DNA, the CDR3 is TGTGCCAGCAGCCTCCTGGACTTCCCTGGAAACACCATATATTTT. The chain couples TRBV6-5 to TRBJ1-3, with D uncertain. CDR3 size: 15 residues. The V end lost 6 bases, the J end lost 2 bases, and 14 bases lay between the germline ends. Germline V gene lookup returns CDR1 MNHEY and CDR2 SVGAGI.

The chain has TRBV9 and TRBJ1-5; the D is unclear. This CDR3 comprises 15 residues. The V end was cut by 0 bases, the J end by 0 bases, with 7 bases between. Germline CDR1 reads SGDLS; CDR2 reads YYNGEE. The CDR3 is CASSVDPNSNQPQHF. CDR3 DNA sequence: TGTGCCAGCAGCGTAGATCCTAATAGCAATCAGCCCCAGCATTTT.

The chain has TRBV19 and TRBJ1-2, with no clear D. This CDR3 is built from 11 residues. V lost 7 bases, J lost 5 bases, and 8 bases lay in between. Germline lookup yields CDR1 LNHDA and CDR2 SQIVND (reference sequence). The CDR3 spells CASKDEYGYTF. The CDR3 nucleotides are TGTGCCAGTAAAGATGAGTATGGCTACACCTTC.

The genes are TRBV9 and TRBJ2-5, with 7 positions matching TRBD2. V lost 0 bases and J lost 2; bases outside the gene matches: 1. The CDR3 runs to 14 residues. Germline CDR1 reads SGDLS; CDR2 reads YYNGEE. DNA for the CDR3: TGTGCCAGCAGCGTAGGGGGGGGGCAAGAGACCCAGTACTTC. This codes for CASSVGGGQETQYF. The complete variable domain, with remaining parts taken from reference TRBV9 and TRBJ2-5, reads DSGVTQTPKHLITATGQRVTLRCSPRSGDLSVYWYQQSLDQGLQFLIQYYNGEERAKGNILERFSAQQFPDLHSELNLSSLELGDSALYFCASSVGGGQETQYFGPGTRLLVL.

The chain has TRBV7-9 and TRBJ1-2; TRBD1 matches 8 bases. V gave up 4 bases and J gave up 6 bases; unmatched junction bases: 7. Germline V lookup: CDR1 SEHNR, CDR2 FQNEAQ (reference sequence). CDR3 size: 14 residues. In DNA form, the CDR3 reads TGTGCCAGCAGCTCGACAGGGGTGGGGAATGGCTACACCTTC. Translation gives CASSSTGVGNGYTF. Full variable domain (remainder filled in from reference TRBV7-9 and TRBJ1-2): DTGVSQNPRHKITKRGQNVTFRCDPISEHNRLYWYRQTLGQGPEFLTYFQNEAQLEKSRLLSDRFSAERPKGSFSTLEIQRTEQGDSAMYLCASSSTGVGNGYTFGSGTRLTVV.

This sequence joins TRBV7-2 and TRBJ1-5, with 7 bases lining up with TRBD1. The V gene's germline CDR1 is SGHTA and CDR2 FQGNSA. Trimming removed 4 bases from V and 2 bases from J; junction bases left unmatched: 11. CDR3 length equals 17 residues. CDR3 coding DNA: TGTGCCAGCAGCTCGAGCAGGACAGGTATAGGCAATCAGCCCCAGCATTTT. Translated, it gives CASSSSRTGIGNQPQHF. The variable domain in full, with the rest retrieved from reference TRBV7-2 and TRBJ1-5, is GAGVSQSPSNKVTEKGKDVELRCDPISGHTALYWYRQSLGQGLEFLIYFQGNSAPDKSGLPSDRFSAERTGGSVSTLTIQRTQQEDSAVYLCASSSSRTGIGNQPQHFGDGTRLSIL.

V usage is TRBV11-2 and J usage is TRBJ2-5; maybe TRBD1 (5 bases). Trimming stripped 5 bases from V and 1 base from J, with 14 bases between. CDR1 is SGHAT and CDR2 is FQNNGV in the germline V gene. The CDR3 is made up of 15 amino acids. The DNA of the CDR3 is TGTGCCAGCAGCCCTAGGGGAAGCCTCCAAGAGACCCAGTACTTC. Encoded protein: CASSPRGSLQETQYF.

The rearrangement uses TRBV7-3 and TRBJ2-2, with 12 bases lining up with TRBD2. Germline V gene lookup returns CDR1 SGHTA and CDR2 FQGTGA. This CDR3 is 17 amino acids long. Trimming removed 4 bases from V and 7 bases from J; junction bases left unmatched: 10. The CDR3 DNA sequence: TGTGCCAGCAGCTCGCCCCTAGCGGGGGGGCCTCACGGGGAGCTGTTTTTT. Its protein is CASSSPLAGGPHGELFF.

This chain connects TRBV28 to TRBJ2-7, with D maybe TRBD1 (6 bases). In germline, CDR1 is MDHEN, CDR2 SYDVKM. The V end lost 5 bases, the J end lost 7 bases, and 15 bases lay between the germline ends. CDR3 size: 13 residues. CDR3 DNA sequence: TGTGCCAGCAGTCACGGGACACCGCTAGAGCAGTACTTC. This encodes CASSHGTPLEQYF.

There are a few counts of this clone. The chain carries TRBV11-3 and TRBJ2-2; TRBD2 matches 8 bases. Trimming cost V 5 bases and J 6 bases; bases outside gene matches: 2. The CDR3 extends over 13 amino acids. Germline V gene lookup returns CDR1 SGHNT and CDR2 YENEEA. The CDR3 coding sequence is TGTGCCAGCAGCCAGCGGGAGTCCGGGGAGCTGTTTTTT. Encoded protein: CASSQRESGELFF.

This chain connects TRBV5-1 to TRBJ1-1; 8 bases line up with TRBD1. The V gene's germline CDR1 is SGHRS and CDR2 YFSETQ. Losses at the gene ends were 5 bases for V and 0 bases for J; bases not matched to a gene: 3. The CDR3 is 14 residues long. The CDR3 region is CASRRTGLNTEAFF. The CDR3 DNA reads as TGCGCCAGCAGGAGGACAGGGTTGAACACTGAAGCTTTCTTT. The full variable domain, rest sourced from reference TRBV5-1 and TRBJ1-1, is KAGVTQTPRYLIKTRGQQVTLSCSPISGHRSVSWYQQTPGQGLQFLFEYFSETQRNKGNFPGRFSGRQFSNSRSEMNVSTLELGDSALYLCASRRTGLNTEAFFGQGTRLTVV.

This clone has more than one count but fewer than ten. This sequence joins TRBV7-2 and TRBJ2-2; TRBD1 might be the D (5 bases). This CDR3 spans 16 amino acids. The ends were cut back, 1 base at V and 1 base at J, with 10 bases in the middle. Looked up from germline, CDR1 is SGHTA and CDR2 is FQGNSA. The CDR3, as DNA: TGTGCCAGCAGCTTAGGGGGTACAGGGAACACCGGGGAGCTGTTTTTT. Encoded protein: CASSLGGTGNTGELFF.

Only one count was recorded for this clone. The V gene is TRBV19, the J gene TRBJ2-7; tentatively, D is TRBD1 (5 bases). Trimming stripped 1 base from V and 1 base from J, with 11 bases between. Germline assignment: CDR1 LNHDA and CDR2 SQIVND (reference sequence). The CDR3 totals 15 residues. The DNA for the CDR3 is TGTGCCAGTAGTATAGGGGGCGGCCTGTCCTACGAGCAGTACTTC. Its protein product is CASSIGGGLSYEQYF.